This T cell receptor (beta chain) came from a study of cytomegalovirus exposure and HLA in healthy donors. The germline V gene has CDR1 SGHTA and CDR2 FQGNSA. With 4 bases clipped from V and 2 bases from J, the junction kept 5 bases outside the gene matches. CDR3 length: 15 residues. The PCR was carried out with 60 Vbeta primers and 13 Jbeta primers. TCRdb's copy holds only in-frame clones and misses some; the assay was immunoSEQ multiplex PCR. The table has roughly 100,000 clones, roughly 80% seen once; the top ten hold roughly 8.6%. This sequence originates from a middle-aged woman in good health and CMV-seropositive. Input material: PBMCs. The chain uses TRBV7-2 and TRBJ1-2, with 9 positions matching TRBD1. CDR3 DNA: TGTGCCAGCAGCTCCTTCGGACAGGGGAACTATGGCTACACCTTC. It is translated as CASSSFGQGNYGYTF.